This T cell receptor (beta chain) was found in a study of OX40 agonist ivuxolimab in advanced cancers. Study observations and caveats: Antigen specificity was not determined for the expanded peripheral T cells. CD8+ T cells were the subset that, on average, had more expanded clones than CD4+.

The CDR3 contains 14 residues. Trimming removed 0 bases from V and 5 bases from J, with 11 bases in between. Germline lookup yields CDR1 SGDLS and CDR2 YYNGEE. Worth noting for this clone: Its specificity is not known.

Clones were sequenced by immunoSEQ multiplex PCR, and TCRdb holds only the in-frame ones, with some missing. Of 65,000 to 95,000 clones in the sample, roughly 84% were seen once. The TCR originated in an adult with an advanced solid tumor such as melanoma, head and neck, liver or kidney cancer. V usage is TRBV9 and J usage is TRBJ1-1; perhaps TRBD1 as D (5 bases). Source: CD4+ or CD8+ T cells sorted from blood, taken in a trial of the OX40 agonist ivuxolimab. CDR3 in DNA: TGTGCCAGCAGCGTAGACCAGGGAGGAACTGAAGCTTTCTTT. It specifies CASSVDQGGTEAFF.